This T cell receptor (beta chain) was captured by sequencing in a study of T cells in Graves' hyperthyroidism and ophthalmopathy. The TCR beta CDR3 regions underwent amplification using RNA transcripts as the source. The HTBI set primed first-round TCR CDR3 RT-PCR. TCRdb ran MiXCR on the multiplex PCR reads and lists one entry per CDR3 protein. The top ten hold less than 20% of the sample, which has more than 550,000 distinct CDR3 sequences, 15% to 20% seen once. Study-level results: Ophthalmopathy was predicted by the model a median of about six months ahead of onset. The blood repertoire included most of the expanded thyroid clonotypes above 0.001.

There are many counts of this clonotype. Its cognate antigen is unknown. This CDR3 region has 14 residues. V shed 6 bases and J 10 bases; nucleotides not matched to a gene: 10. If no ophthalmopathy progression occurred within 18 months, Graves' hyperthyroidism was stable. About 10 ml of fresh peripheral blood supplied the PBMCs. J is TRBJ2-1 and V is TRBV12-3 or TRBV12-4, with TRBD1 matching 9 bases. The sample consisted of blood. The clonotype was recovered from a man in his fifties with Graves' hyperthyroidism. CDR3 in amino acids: CASRTGTGITEQFF. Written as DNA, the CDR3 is TGTGCCAGCAGAACCGGGACAGGGATAACCGAGCAGTTCTTC.